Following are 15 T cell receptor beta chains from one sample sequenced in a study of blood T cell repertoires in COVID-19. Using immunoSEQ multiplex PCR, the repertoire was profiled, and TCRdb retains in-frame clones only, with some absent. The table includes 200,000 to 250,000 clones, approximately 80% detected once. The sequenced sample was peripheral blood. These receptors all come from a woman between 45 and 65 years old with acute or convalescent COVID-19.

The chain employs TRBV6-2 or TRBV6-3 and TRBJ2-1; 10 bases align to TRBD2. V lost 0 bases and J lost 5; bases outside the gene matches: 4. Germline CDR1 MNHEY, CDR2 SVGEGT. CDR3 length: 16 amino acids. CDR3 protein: CASSYSTSGLHNEQFF. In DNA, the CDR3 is TGTGCCAGCAGTTACTCGACTAGCGGGCTCCACAATGAGCAGTTCTTC.

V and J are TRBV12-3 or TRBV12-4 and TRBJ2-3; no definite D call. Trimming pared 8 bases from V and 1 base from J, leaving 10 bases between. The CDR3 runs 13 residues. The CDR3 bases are TGTGCCAGCTGCCCCTCGGGCACAGATACGCAGTATTTT. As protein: CASCPSGTDTQYF.

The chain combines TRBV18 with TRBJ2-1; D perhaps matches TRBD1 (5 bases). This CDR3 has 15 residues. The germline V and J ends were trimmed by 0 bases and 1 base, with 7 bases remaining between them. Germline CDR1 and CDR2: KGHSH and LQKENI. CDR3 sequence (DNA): TGTGCCAGCTCACCACCGACAGTTTCCTACAATGAGCAGTTCTTC. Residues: CASSPPTVSYNEQFF.

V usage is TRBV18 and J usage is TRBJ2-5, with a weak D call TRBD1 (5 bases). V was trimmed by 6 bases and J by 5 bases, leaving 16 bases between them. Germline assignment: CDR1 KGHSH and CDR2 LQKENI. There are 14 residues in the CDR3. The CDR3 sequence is CASSREWVQETQYF. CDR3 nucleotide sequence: TGTGCCAGCTCCAGGGAATGGGTTCAGGAGACCCAGTACTTC. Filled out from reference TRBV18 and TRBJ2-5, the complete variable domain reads NAGVMQNPRHLVRRRGQEARLRCSPMKGHSHVYWYRQLPEEGLKFMVYLQKENIIDESGMPKERFSAEFPKEGPSILRIQQVVRGDSAAYFCASSREWVQETQYFGPGTRLLVL.

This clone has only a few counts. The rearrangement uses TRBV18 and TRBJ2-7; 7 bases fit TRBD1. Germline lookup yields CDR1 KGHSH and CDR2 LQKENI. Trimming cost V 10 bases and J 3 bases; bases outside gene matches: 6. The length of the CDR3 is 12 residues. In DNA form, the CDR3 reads TGTGCCACCAAGGGACAGAACTACGAGCAGTACTTC. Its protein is CATKGQNYEQYF.

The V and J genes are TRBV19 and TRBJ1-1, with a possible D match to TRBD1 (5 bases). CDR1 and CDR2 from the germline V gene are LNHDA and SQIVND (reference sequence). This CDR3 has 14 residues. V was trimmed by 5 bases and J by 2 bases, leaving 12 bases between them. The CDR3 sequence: CASSSSGLNTEAFF. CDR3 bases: TGTGCCAGTAGTTCGTCAGGGCTTAACACTGAAGCTTTCTTT.

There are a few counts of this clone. The CDR3 loop reads CASSVGLGGATEQYF. The CDR3 bases are TGTGCCAGCAGCGTAGGTCTCGGGGGGGCCACCGAGCAGTACTTC. This chain links TRBV9 with TRBJ2-7, with 8 bases matching TRBD2. The junction had 8 bases not matched to a gene; V was cut back by 0 bases and J by 6 bases. The CDR3 covers 15 residues. CDR1 is SGDLS and CDR2 is YYNGEE in the germline V gene.

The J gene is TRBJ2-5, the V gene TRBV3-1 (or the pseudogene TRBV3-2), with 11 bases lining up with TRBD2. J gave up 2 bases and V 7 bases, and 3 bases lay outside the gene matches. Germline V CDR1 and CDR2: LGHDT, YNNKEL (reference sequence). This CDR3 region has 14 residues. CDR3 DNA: TGTGCCAGCACCACTAGCGGGGGTCAAGAGACCCAGTACTTC. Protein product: CASTTSGGQETQYF.

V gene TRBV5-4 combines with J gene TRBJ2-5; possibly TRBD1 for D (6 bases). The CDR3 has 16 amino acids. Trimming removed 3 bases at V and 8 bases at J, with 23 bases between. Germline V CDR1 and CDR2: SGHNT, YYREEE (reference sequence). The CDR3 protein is CASSSTYGQLLGTQYF. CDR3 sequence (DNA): TGTGCCAGCAGCTCAACCTACGGACAGCTTCTAGGTACCCAGTACTTC.

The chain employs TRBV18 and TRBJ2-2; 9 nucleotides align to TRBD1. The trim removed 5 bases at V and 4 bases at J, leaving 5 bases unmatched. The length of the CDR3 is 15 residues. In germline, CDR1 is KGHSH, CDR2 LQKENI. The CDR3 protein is CASSEYRGPTGELFF. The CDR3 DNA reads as TGTGCCAGCTCAGAATACAGGGGGCCCACCGGGGAGCTGTTTTTT.

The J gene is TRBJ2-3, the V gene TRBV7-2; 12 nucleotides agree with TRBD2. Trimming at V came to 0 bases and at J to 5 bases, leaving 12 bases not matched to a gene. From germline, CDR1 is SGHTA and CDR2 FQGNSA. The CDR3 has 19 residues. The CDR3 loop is CASSLAWLSSGGAGDTQYF. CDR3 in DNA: TGTGCCAGCAGCTTAGCCTGGTTGTCTAGCGGGGGGGCAGGAGATACGCAGTATTTT.

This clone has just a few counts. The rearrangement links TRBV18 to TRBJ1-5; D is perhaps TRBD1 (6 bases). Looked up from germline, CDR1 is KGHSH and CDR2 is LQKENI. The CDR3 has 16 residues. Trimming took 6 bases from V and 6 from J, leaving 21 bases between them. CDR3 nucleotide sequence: TGTGCCAGCTCCCAACTACAGGGCCCGGAAAGTCAGCCCCAGCATTTT. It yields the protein CASSQLQGPESQPQHF. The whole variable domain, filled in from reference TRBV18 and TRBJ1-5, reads NAGVMQNPRHLVRRRGQEARLRCSPMKGHSHVYWYRQLPEEGLKFMVYLQKENIIDESGMPKERFSAEFPKEGPSILRIQQVVRGDSAAYFCASSQLQGPESQPQHFGDGTRLSIL.

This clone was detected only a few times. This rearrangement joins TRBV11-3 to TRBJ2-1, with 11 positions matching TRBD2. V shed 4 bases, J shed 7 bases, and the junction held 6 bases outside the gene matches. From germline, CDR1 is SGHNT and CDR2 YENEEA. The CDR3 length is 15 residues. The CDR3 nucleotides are TGTGCCAGCAGCTCCGGACTAGCGGGCCGGAATGAGCAGTTCTTC. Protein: CASSSGLAGRNEQFF. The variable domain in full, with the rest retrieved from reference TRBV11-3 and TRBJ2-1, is EAGVVQSPRYKIIEKKQPVAFWCNPISGHNTLYWYLQNLGQGPELLIRYENEEAVDDSQLPKDRFSAERLKGVDSTLKIQPAELGDSAVYLCASSSGLAGRNEQFFGPGTRLTVL.

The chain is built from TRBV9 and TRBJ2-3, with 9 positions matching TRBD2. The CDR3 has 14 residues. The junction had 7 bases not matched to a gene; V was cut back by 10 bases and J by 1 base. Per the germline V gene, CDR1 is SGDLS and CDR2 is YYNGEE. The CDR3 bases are TGTGCCCAAGGTAGCGGGGGATGCACAGATACGCAGTATTTT. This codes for CAQGSGGCTDTQYF.

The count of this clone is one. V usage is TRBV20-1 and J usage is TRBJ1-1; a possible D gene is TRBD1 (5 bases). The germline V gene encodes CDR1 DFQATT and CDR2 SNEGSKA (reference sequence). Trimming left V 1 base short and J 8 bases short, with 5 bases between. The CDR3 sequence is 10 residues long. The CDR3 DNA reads TGCAGTGCTAGAGGGACAGAAGCTTTCTTT. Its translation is CSARGTEAFF.